The next 26 T cell receptor beta chains were all read from a single sample in a study of blood T cell repertoires in COVID-19. The data were produced by immunoSEQ multiplex PCR, yet TCRdb's version contains in-frame clones alone and is incomplete. Among fewer than 350,000 clones listed, roughly 88% were seen once. Sequencing used peripheral blood. These receptor sequences come from a man younger than 35 with active or convalescent COVID-19.

The chain carries TRBV12-3 or TRBV12-4 and TRBJ2-2; the D gene is possibly TRBD2 (6 bases). Trimming removed 5 bases at V and 7 bases at J, with 11 bases between. The CDR3 has 13 residues. CDR3 bases: TGTGCCAGCAGTGCGACTAGAAACGGGGAGCTGTTTTTT. Its translation: CASSATRNGELFF.

This sequence joins TRBV6-1 and TRBJ1-2; 8 nucleotides align to TRBD1. Germline lookup yields CDR1 MNHNS and CDR2 SASEGT. V was pared by 1 base and J by 3 bases, with 1 base of the junction left unmatched. The CDR3 is 14 amino acids. CDR3 bases: TGTGCCAGCAGTGAAGGGGACAGGTACTATGGCTACACCTTC. This sequence encodes CASSEGDRYYGYTF.

CDR3 sequence reads: CASGLVSSYEQYF. DNA for the CDR3: TGTGCTAGTGGTCTCGTTAGTAGCTACGAGCAGTACTTC. This sequence joins TRBV12-5 and TRBJ2-7; unclear D gene. CDR1 and CDR2 (germline): LGHNT, FRNRAP. V was shortened by 5 bases and J by 3 bases, with 11 bases between the two germline ends. The CDR3 has 13 amino acids.

V gene TRBV19 combines with J gene TRBJ1-2; D may be TRBD1 (6 bases). From germline, CDR1 is LNHDA and CDR2 SQIVND (reference sequence). V was cut by 5 bases and J by 9 bases, with 13 bases left in between. The length of the CDR3 is 12 residues. CDR3 DNA: TGTGCCAGTAGTTTACAGGGTTTAAGCTACACCTTC. It codes for CASSLQGLSYTF.

This clone showed up just a few times. The chain joins TRBV5-4 to TRBJ1-2, with D perhaps matching TRBD1 (5 bases). This CDR3 is built from 13 residues. Between the trimmed V and J ends, which lost 3 bases and 5 bases, there was a span of 11 bases. The germline V gene has CDR1 SGHNT and CDR2 YYREEE (reference sequence). CDR3 in amino acids: CASSSKGIYGYTF. The CDR3 region has the DNA TGTGCCAGCAGCTCCAAGGGGATTTATGGCTACACCTTC.

This clone was detected only a few times. The chain is built from TRBV6-5 and TRBJ1-2, with 7 bases matching TRBD1. V gave up 6 bases and J gave up 3 bases; unmatched junction bases: 4. Germline V gene sequence: CDR1 MNHEY, CDR2 SVGAGI. The CDR3 is 13 amino acids. Here the CDR3 DNA reads TGTGCCAGCAGCCTAACAGGGGACTATGGCTACACCTTC. This encodes CASSLTGDYGYTF.

The chain joins TRBV6-1 to TRBJ2-7; D perhaps matches TRBD1 (6 bases). Germline CDR1 is MNHNS and CDR2 is SASEGT. The CDR3 consists of 14 residues. V was shortened by 6 bases and J by 5 bases, with 17 bases between the two germline ends. The CDR3 reads CASSEDSRTDEQYF. The CDR3 nucleotides read TGTGCCAGCAGCGAGGACAGTAGGACTGACGAGCAGTACTTC.

V is TRBV6-6 and J is TRBJ1-1; D is unresolved. There are 12 residues in the CDR3. Trimming cost V 6 bases and J 5 bases, with 10 bases left between them. Germline lookup yields CDR1 MNHNY and CDR2 SVGAGI (reference sequence). DNA of the CDR3: TGTGCCAGCAGAAGGGAGTGGACTGAAGCTTTCTTT. Its translation: CASRREWTEAFF.

The chain uses TRBV5-1 and TRBJ1-3, with D tentatively TRBD1 (5 bases). Trimming cost V 0 bases and J 2 bases, with 9 bases left between them. The CDR3 loop spans 15 amino acids. Germline lookup yields CDR1 SGHRS and CDR2 YFSETQ. CDR3 region: CASSLGTSTGNTIYF. The DNA of the CDR3 is TGCGCCAGCAGCTTGGGGACATCTACTGGAAACACCATATATTTT.

The chain employs TRBV4-1 and TRBJ2-7, with D perhaps TRBD1 (5 bases). The CDR3 length is 14 residues. The V end lost 0 bases, the J end lost 1 base, and 7 bases lay between the germline ends. CDR1 and CDR2 (germline): MGHRA, YSYEKL. CDR3 sequence reads: CASSQERQSYEQYF. CDR3 nucleotides: TGCGCCAGCAGCCAAGAAAGACAGTCCTACGAGCAGTACTTC.

The CDR3, as DNA: TGTGCCAGCACTCCGGGCAGGGGATATACTGAAGCTTTCTTT. Its translation is CASTPGRGYTEAFF. The rearrangement joins TRBV2 to TRBJ1-1; tentatively, D is TRBD1 (6 bases). Germline CDR1 and CDR2: SNHLY and FYNNEI. Trimming pared 7 bases from V and 5 bases from J, leaving 17 bases between. The length of the CDR3 is 14 residues.

As DNA, the CDR3 is TGCGCCAGCAGTGCGAGCGGAGGTAATGAAAAACTGTTTTTT. It yields the protein CASSASGGNEKLFF. This chain connects TRBV10-1 to TRBJ1-4; D call uncertain. Trimming left V 4 bases short and J 4 bases short, with 10 bases between. CDR3 length: 14 amino acids. Germline V lookup: CDR1 WNHNN, CDR2 SYGVQD (reference sequence).

The CDR3 here is CASSVAGSYNEQFF. CDR3 bases: TGTGCCAGCAGCGTAGCGGGGTCCTACAATGAGCAGTTCTTC. This rearrangement joins TRBV9 to TRBJ2-1; a weak D match, TRBD2 (5 bases). The CDR3 loop spans 14 amino acids. Trimming took 0 bases from V and 1 from J, leaving 5 bases between them. Germline lookup yields CDR1 SGDLS and CDR2 YYNGEE.

V is TRBV4-2 and J is TRBJ2-3, with 9 bases lining up with TRBD1. The V segment lost 4 bases and the J segment 4 bases; nucleotides outside the gene matches: 9. The CDR3 loop spans 16 amino acids. CDR1 LGHNA and CDR2 YNFKEQ come from the germline V gene. The CDR3: CASSPSGTGWSDTQYF. CDR3 DNA: TGTGCCAGCAGCCCATCTGGGACAGGGTGGTCAGATACGCAGTATTTT.

CDR3 sequence: CASSPTGILNTEAFF. CDR3 sequence (DNA): TGTGCCAGCAGCCCGACAGGGATTCTGAACACTGAAGCTTTCTTT. The chain employs TRBV9 and TRBJ1-1, with 7 bases matching TRBD1. Germline CDR1 SGDLS, CDR2 YYNGEE. V trimming: 4 bases; J trimming: 0 bases; junction bases outside the gene matches: 6. The CDR3 has 15 amino acids.

J is TRBJ2-6 and V is TRBV3-1 (or the pseudogene TRBV3-2), with TRBD1 matching 7 bases. CDR1 is LGHDT, CDR2 YNNKEL, per germline (reference sequence). CDR3 length equals 17 residues. J lost 2 bases, V lost 3 bases, and 7 bases had no gene match. In DNA, the CDR3 is TGTGCCAGCAGCCACCGCCTGCAGGGGGCTGGGGCCAACGTCCTGACTTTC. Protein sequence: CASSHRLQGAGANVLTF.

The rearrangement joins TRBV6-2 or TRBV6-3 to TRBJ1-1; TRBD1 aligns across 7 bases. The ends lost 4 bases at V and 2 bases at J; junction bases unmatched: 4. The CDR3 sequence is 14 residues long. Germline V CDR1 and CDR2: MNHEY, SVGEGT. The chain's CDR3 is CASSSKGANTEAFF. The CDR3 DNA sequence: TGTGCCAGCAGTTCGAAGGGGGCAAACACTGAAGCTTTCTTT.

The chain couples TRBV29-1 to TRBJ1-2; 7 bases are a match to TRBD1. The CDR3 runs 12 residues. J lost 4 bases, V lost 8 bases, and 7 bases had no gene match. Germline V gene lookup returns CDR1 SQVTM and CDR2 ANQGSEA. The CDR3 loop reads CSSGTALYGYTF. In nucleotides, the CDR3 is TGCAGCTCCGGGACAGCCCTCTATGGCTACACCTTC.

The V and J genes are TRBV2 and TRBJ1-6; 7 bases map to TRBD1. J was trimmed by 11 bases and V by 3 bases; bases with no gene match: 10. Germline loops: CDR1 SNHLY, CDR2 FYNNEI. This CDR3 contains 15 residues. The CDR3 coding sequence is TGTGCCAGCAGTGACCCGACAGGGTGGGGAACACCCCTCCACTTT. Protein: CASSDPTGWGTPLHF.

The chain is built from TRBV24-1 and TRBJ2-3, with D perhaps TRBD2 (5 bases). With 2 bases removed from V and 2 bases from J, the gap between germline ends came to 7 bases. The germline CDR1 and CDR2 sequences are KGHDR and SFDVKD. The CDR3 is 14 residues long. The CDR3 nucleotides read TGTGCCACCAGTGATTACCGGGACACAGATACGCAGTATTTT. This sequence encodes CATSDYRDTDTQYF.

The J gene is TRBJ2-7, the V gene TRBV9, with a tentative D call TRBD2 (5 bases). The germline CDR1 and CDR2 sequences are SGDLS and YYNGEE. CDR3 length: 16 amino acids. V was cut by 0 bases and J by 4 bases, with 17 bases left in between. CDR3 amino acids: CASSVAAGPLPYEQYF. The DNA for the CDR3 is TGTGCCAGCAGCGTAGCGGCGGGCCCACTCCCATACGAGCAGTACTTC.

The chain links TRBV12-3 or TRBV12-4 to TRBJ2-7; D is unclear. V lost 0 bases and J lost 1, with 4 bases in between. The CDR3 contains 13 residues. CDR3: CASSLATSYEQYF. DNA of the CDR3: TGTGCCAGCAGTTTAGCGACATCCTACGAGCAGTACTTC.

The rearrangement joins TRBV11-1 to TRBJ2-7; no firm D call. The CDR3 spans 12 residues. The germline gives CDR1 SGHAT, CDR2 FQDESV (reference sequence). Trimming cost V 5 bases and J 1 base, with 6 bases left between them. The CDR3 nucleotides read TGTGCCAGCAGCCTCGGTTCCTACGAGCAGTACTTC. This sequence encodes CASSLGSYEQYF.

This clone was observed a single time. The rearrangement joins TRBV5-6 to TRBJ2-1; maybe TRBD1 (6 bases). The germline V gene encodes CDR1 SGHDT and CDR2 YYEEEE. CDR3 size: 13 residues. The V gene lost 0 bases and the J gene lost 6 bases, with 7 bases spanning the gap. CDR3 in amino acids: CASSLDRVNEQFF. The CDR3 nucleotides read TGTGCCAGCAGCTTGGACAGGGTCAATGAGCAGTTCTTC.

The genes are TRBV27 and TRBJ2-3; TRBD2 matches 8 bases. Looked up from germline, CDR1 is MNHEY and CDR2 is SMNVEV (reference sequence). J was trimmed by 3 bases and V by 5 bases; bases with no gene match: 7. This CDR3 spans 15 amino acids. CDR3 coding DNA: TGTGCCAGCAGTCCCATCGGGGGGGGTACAGATACGCAGTATTTT. Its protein is CASSPIGGGTDTQYF.

This clone was seen once. This chain joins TRBV7-8 and TRBJ2-7; 10 positions agree with TRBD2. Germline V CDR1 and CDR2: SGHVS, FQNEAQ. Trimming cost V 1 base and J 4 bases; bases outside gene matches: 7. The CDR3 sequence is 16 residues long. The CDR3 loop reads CASSLVSGLAEYEQYF. DNA of the CDR3: TGTGCCAGCAGCTTAGTTTCAGGACTAGCGGAGTACGAGCAGTACTTC.